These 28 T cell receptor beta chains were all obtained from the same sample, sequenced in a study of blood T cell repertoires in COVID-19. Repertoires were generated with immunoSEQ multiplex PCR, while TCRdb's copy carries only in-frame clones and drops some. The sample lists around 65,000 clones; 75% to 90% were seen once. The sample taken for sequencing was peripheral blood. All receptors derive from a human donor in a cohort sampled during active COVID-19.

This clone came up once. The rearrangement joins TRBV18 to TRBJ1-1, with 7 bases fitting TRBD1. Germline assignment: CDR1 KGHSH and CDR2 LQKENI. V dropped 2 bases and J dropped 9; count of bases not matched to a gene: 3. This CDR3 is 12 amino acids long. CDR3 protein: CASSPKGQQAFF. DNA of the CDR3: TGTGCCAGCTCACCAAAGGGACAGCAAGCTTTCTTT.

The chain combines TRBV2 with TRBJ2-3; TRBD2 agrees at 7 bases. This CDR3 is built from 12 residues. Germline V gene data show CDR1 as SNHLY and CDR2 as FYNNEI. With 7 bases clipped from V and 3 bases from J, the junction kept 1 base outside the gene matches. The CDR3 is CASKRETDTQYF. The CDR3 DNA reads TGTGCCAGCAAGCGGGAAACAGATACGCAGTATTTT.

CDR3 DNA: TGTGCCAGCAGTGAGTGGCGGAGCTCTGGAAACACCATATATTTT. Protein sequence: CASSEWRSSGNTIYF. The chain carries TRBV6-1 and TRBJ1-3, with D uncertain. Trimming took 3 bases from V and 0 from J, leaving 9 bases between them. The CDR3 has 15 amino acids. Germline assignment: CDR1 MNHNS and CDR2 SASEGT.

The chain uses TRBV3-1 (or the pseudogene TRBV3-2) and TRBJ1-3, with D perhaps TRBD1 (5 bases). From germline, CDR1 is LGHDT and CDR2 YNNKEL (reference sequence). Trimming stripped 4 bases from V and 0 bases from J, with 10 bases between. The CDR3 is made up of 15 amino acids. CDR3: CASSPRTRSGNTIYF. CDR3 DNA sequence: TGTGCCAGCAGCCCGCGGACACGCTCTGGAAACACCATATATTTT.

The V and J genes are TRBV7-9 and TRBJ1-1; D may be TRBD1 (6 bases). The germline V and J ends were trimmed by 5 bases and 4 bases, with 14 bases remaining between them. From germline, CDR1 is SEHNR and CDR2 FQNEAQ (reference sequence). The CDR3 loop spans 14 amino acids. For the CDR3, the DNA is TGTGCCAGCAGCCCGCAGGGGTCTAGCACTGAAGCTTTCTTT. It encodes CASSPQGSSTEAFF.

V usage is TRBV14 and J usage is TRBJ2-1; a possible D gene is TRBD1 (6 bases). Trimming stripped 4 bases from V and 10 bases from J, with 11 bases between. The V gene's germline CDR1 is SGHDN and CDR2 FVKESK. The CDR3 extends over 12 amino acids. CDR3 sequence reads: CASSPLQGEQFF. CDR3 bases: TGTGCCAGCAGCCCTCTACAGGGAGAGCAGTTCTTC.

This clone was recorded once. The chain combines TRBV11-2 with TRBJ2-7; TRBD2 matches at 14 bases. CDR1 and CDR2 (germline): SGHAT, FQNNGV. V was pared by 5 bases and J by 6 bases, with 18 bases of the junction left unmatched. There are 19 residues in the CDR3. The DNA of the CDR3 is TGTGCCAGCAGCATCGGGACAGGCGGACTAGCGGGAGGCTCTGGCGAGCAGTACTTC. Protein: CASSIGTGGLAGGSGEQYF.

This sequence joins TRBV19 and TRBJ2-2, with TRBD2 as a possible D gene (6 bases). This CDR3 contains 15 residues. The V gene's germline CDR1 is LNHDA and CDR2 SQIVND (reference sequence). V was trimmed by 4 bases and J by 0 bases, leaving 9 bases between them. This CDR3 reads CASSRLVSNTGELFF. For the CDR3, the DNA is TGTGCCAGTAGTAGACTAGTATCGAACACCGGGGAGCTGTTTTTT.

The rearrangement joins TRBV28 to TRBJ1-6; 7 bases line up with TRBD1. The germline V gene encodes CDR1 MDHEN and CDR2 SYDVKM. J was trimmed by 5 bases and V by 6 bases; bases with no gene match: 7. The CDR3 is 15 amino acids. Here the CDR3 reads CASRYHRGDNSPLHF. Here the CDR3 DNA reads TGTGCCAGCAGGTACCACAGGGGAGATAATTCACCCCTCCACTTT.

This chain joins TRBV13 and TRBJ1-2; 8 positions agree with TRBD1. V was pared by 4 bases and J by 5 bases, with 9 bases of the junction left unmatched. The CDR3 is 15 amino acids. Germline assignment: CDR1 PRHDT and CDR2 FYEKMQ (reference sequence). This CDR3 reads CASSYGQGGGYGYTF. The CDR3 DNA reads TGTGCCAGCAGCTATGGACAGGGTGGGGGGTATGGCTACACCTTC.

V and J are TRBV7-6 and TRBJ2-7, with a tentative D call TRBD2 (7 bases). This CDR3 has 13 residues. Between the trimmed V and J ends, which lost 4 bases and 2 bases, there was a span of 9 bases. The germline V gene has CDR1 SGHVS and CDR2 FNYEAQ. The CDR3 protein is CASSSGGPYEQYF. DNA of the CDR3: TGTGCCAGCAGCTCGGGGGGCCCCTACGAGCAGTACTTC.

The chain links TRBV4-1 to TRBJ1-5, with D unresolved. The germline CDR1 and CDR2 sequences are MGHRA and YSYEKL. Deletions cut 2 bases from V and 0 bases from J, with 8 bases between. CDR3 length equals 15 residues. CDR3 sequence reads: CASSQQDYSNQPQHF. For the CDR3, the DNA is TGCGCCAGCAGCCAACAGGATTATAGCAATCAGCCCCAGCATTTT.

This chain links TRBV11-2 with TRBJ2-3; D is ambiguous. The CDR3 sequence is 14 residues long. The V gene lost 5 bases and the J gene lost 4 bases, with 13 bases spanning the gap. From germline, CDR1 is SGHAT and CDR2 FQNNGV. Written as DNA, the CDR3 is TGTGCCAGCAGCCCTCAGATTCTGTCAGATACGCAGTATTTT. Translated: CASSPQILSDTQYF.

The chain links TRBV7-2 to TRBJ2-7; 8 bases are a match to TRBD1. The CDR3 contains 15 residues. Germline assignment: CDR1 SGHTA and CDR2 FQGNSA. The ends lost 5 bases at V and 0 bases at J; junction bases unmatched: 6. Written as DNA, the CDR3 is TGTGCCAGCAGCCCCAGACAGGGGAGCTCCTACGAGCAGTACTTC. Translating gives CASSPRQGSSYEQYF.

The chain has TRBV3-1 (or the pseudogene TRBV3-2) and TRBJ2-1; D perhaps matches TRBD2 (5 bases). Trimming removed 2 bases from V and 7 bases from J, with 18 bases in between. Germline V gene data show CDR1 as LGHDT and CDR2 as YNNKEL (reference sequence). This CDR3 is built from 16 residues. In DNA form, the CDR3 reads TGTGCCAGCAGCCAAAGAATGGGCGGATCGGGAAATGAGCAGTTCTTC. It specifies CASSQRMGGSGNEQFF.

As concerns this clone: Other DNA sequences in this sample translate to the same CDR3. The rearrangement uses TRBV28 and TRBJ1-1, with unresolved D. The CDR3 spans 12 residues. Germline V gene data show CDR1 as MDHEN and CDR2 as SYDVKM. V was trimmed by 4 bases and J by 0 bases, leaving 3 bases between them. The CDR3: CASSSVNTEAFF. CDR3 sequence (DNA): TGTGCCAGCAGTTCAGTGAACACTGAAGCTTTCTTT.

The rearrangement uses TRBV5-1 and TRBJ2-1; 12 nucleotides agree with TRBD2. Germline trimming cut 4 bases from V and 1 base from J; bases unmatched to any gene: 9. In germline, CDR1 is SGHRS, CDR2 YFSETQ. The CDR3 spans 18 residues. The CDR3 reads CASSLQILAGGSYNEQFF. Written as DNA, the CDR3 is TGCGCCAGCAGCCTACAAATTCTAGCGGGGGGGTCCTACAATGAGCAGTTCTTC.

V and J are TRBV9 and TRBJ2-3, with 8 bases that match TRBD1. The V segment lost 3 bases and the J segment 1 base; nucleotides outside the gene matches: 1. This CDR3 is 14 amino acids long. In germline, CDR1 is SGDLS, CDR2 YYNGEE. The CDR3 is CASSEGQGTDTQYF. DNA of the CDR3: TGTGCCAGCAGCGAGGGACAGGGCACAGATACGCAGTATTTT.

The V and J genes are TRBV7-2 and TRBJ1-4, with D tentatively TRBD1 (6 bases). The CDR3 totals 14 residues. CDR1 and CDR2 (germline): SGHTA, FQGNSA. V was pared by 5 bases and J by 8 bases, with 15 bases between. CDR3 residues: CASSPGQRAEKLFF. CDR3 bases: TGTGCCAGCAGCCCCGGACAGAGGGCCGAAAAACTGTTTTTT.

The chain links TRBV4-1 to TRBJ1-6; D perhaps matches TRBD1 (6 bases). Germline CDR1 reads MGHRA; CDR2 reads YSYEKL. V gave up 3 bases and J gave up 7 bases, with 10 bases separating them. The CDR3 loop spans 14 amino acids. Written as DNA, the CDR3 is TGCGCCAGCAGCCAGGCAACAGGGAATTCACCCCTCCACTTT. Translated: CASSQATGNSPLHF.

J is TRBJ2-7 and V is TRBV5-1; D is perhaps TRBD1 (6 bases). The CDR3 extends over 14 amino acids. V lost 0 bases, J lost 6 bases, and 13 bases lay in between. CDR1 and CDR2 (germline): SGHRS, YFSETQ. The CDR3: CASSLALQGPEQYF. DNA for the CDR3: TGCGCCAGCAGCTTGGCCTTACAGGGCCCCGAGCAGTACTTC. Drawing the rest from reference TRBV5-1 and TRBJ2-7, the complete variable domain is KAGVTQTPRYLIKTRGQQVTLSCSPISGHRSVSWYQQTPGQGLQFLFEYFSETQRNKGNFPGRFSGRQFSNSRSEMNVSTLELGDSALYLCASSLALQGPEQYFGPGTRLTVT.

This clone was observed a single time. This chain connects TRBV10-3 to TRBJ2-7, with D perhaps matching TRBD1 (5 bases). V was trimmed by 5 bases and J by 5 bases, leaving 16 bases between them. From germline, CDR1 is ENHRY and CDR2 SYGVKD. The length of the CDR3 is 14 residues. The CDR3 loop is CAISNRKGNHEQYV. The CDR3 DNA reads TGTGCCATCAGTAATAGGAAGGGGAACCACGAGCAGTACGTC.

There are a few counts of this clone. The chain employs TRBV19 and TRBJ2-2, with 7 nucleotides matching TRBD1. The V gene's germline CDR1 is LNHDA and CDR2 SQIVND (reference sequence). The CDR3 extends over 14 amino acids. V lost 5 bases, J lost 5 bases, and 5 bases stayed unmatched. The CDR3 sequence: CASSVGQITGELFF. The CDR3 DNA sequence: TGTGCCAGTAGTGTGGGACAGATAACCGGGGAGCTGTTTTTT.

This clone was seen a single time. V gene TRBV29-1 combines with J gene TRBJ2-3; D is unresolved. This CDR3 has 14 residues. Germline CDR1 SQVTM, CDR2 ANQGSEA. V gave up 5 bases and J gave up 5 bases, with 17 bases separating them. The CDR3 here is CSVPDFSLVDTQYF. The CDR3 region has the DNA TGCAGCGTTCCCGACTTCTCTCTTGTAGATACGCAGTATTTT.

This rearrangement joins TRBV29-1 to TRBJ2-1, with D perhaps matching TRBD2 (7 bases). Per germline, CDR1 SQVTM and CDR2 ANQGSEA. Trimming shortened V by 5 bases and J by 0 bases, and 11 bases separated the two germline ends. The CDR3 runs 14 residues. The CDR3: CSVRGGSSYNEQFF. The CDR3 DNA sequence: TGCAGCGTTAGGGGGGGCAGCTCCTACAATGAGCAGTTCTTC.

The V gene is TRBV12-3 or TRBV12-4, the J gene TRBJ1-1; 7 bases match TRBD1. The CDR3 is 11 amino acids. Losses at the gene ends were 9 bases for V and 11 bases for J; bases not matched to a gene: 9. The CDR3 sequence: CASRDRGWAFF. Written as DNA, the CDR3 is TGTGCCAGTAGGGACAGAGGTTGGGCTTTCTTT.

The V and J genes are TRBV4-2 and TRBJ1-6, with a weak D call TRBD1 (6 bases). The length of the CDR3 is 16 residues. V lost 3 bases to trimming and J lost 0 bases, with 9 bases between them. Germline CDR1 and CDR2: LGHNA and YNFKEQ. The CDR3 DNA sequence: TGTGCCAGCAGCCACGGACAGAGCTCCTATAATTCACCCCTCCACTTT. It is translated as CASSHGQSSYNSPLHF.

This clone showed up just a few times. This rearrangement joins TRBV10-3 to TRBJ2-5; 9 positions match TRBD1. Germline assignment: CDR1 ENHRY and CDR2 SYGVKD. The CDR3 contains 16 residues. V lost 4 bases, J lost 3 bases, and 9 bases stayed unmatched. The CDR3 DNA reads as TGTGCCATCAGTGGGGACAGGGAGGTCGTGGAAGAGACCCAGTACTTC. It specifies CAISGDREVVEETQYF.